The 27 T cell receptor beta chains below all came from one sample that was sequenced in a study of Graves' ophthalmopathy and Graves' hyperthyroidism. The study amplified TCR beta CDR3 regions using RNA transcripts. Second-round multiplex PCR followed a first-round RT-PCR using HTBI primers. TCRdb re-derived calls from the multiplex PCR reads in MiXCR, one entry per CDR3 protein. The top ten hold around 10% of the sample, which has over a million distinct CDR3 sequences, less than 45% seen once. The sequencing sample was made of peripheral blood or thyroid tissue (not recorded which). The receptors stem from an adult man with Graves' hyperthyroidism.

A note on this clonotype: This may arise from a read error, as a much more abundant clone is one base away. The gene calls are TRBV7-2 and TRBJ2-7; 9 bases map to TRBD1. V dropped 11 bases and J dropped 2; count of bases not matched to a gene: 7. CDR3 length: 13 amino acids. CDR1 and CDR2 (germline): SGHTA, FQGNSA. The CDR3 loop reads CAVGTGMTYEQYF. The CDR3 DNA reads TGTGCCGTAGGGACAGGGATGACCTACGAGCAGTACTTC.

This clonotype has more than one count but fewer than ten. Since the CDR3 does not end with the conserved phenylalanine or tryptophan, this likely comes from a read error. Because the CDR3's place on the DNA is in doubt, the DNA is left out and the CDR3 is given as listed by TCRdb. This chain links TRBV7-9 with TRBJ2-5. Termini included, the CDR3 measures 8 amino acids. Germline V gene lookup returns CDR1 SEHNR and CDR2 FQNEAQ (reference sequence). CDR3 residues: CASSLGNI.

The rearrangement uses TRBV25-1 and TRBJ2-7; 9 bases map to TRBD1. With V trimmed by 9 bases and J by 1 base, 7 bases remained unmatched. The CDR3 covers 14 residues. The germline V gene encodes CDR1 MGHDK and CDR2 SYGVNS. For the CDR3, the DNA is TGTGCCAGGGGGACAGGGCCCCTATCCTACGAGCAGTACTTC. Its protein product is CARGTGPLSYEQYF.

The rearrangement links TRBV7-6 to TRBJ2-7, with 7 bases identical to TRBD1. CDR3 length: 15 amino acids. Trimming cost V 7 bases and J 0 bases; bases outside gene matches: 9. Germline values: CDR1 SGHVS, CDR2 FNYEAQ. The CDR3 sequence: CASIPTGQLSYEQYF. As DNA, the CDR3 is TGTGCCAGCATTCCTACGGGACAGCTCTCCTACGAGCAGTACTTC.

Many counts were recorded for this clonotype. The CDR3 DNA reads TGCAGCGCCGATACGGGACAGGGGGCAACCTACGAGCAGTACTTC. The encoded protein is CSADTGQGATYEQYF. The chain has TRBV29-1 and TRBJ2-7; 12 bases agree with TRBD1. There are 15 residues in the CDR3. Germline V gene sequence: CDR1 SQVTM, CDR2 ANQGSEA. Trimming took 7 bases from V and 2 from J; bases not matched to a gene: 9.

The chain uses TRBV2 and TRBJ2-5, with D possibly TRBD1 on 5 matching bases. The ends were cut back, 5 bases at V and 9 bases at J, with 22 bases in the middle. Germline V gene data show CDR1 as SNHLY and CDR2 as FYNNEI. The CDR3 totals 15 residues. This chain's CDR3 is CASSFTQGFNQPQYF. The DNA of the CDR3 is TGTGCCAGCAGTTTCACTCAGGGCTTCAATCAGCCCCAGTACTTC.

The chain recombines TRBV11-2 with TRBJ1-5, with D uncertain. From germline, CDR1 is SGHAT and CDR2 FQNNGV. Trimming cost V 11 bases and J 3 bases, with 17 bases left between them. This CDR3 is built from 14 residues. The DNA of the CDR3 is TGTGCCGGACGTCGTGAGGGTCCCAATCAGCCCCAGCATTTT. It encodes CAGRREGPNQPQHF.

The genes are TRBV5-6 and TRBJ1-2, with a possible D match to TRBD1 (6 bases). Deletions cut 10 bases from V and 1 base from J, with 14 bases between. The CDR3 loop spans 13 amino acids. Looked up from germline, CDR1 is SGHDT and CDR2 is YYEEEE. In nucleotides, the CDR3 is TGTGCCTGGGGGGCAGGGGTTAACTATGGCTACACCTTC. This encodes CAWGAGVNYGYTF.

This clonotype was observed a handful of times. V and J are TRBV19 and TRBJ1-5; 7 bases align to TRBD1. V lost 3 bases and J lost 1; bases outside the gene matches: 12. There are 18 residues in the CDR3. CDR1 and CDR2 from the germline V gene are LNHDA and SQIVND (reference sequence). The CDR3 reads CASSIRRRGRGSNQPQHF. The CDR3 coding sequence is TGTGCCAGTAGTATTCGACGGAGGGGGCGAGGGAGCAATCAGCCCCAGCATTTT.

This clonotype was counted only a few times. The J gene is TRBJ1-4, the V gene TRBV6-5; 8 nucleotides line up with TRBD1. Germline lookup yields CDR1 MNHEY and CDR2 SVGAGI. V dropped 6 bases and J dropped 7; count of bases not matched to a gene: 7. The length of the CDR3 is 14 residues. In nucleotides, the CDR3 is TGTGCCAGCAGGGGTACAGGGGGTGGTGAAAAACTGTTTTTT. Encoded protein: CASRGTGGGEKLFF.

Ten or more counts support this clonotype. The chain recombines TRBV29-1 with TRBJ1-4, with a weak D call TRBD1 (5 bases). V lost 1 base, J lost 11 bases, and 14 bases lay in between. Germline V gene data show CDR1 as SQVTM and CDR2 as ANQGSEA. The CDR3 has 13 amino acids. The CDR3, as DNA: TGCAGCGTTGAAGTGGAGCAGGGAGGGAAACTGTTTTTT. This sequence encodes CSVEVEQGGKLFF.

Many counts were recorded for this clonotype. The CDR3 sequence: CASGYLTNSGANVLTF. CDR3 nucleotides: TGTGCTAGTGGTTACTTAACCAACTCTGGGGCCAACGTCCTGACTTTC. The J gene is TRBJ2-6, the V gene TRBV12-5; D unclear. Per the germline V gene, CDR1 is LGHNT and CDR2 is FRNRAP. V was trimmed by 4 bases and J by 0 bases, leaving 10 bases between them. The CDR3 covers 16 residues.

The CDR3 region has the DNA TGTGCCAGTGAAGCAGGGGGCGCCTATGGCTACACCTTC. Translated, it gives CASEAGGAYGYTF. This sequence joins TRBV10-3 and TRBJ1-2; TRBD1 agrees at 8 bases. Germline CDR1 reads ENHRY; CDR2 reads SYGVKD. The CDR3 is made up of 13 amino acids. V lost 10 bases to trimming and J lost 4 bases; unmatched junction nucleotides: 8.

This clonotype was picked up many times. The chain recombines TRBV7-9 with TRBJ2-7; TRBD2 agrees at 11 bases. Germline V gives CDR1 SEHNR, CDR2 FQNEAQ (reference sequence). CDR3 length equals 16 residues. The V gene end was trimmed by 5 bases and the J gene end by 7 bases; junction bases not matched to a gene: 13. The CDR3: CASSPGTSGVTWEQYF. DNA of the CDR3: TGTGCCAGCAGCCCCGGGACTAGCGGCGTTACTTGGGAGCAGTACTTC.

This clonotype showed up just once. The chain has TRBV5-1 and TRBJ2-7; TRBD2 matches 11 bases. Looked up from germline, CDR1 is SGHRS and CDR2 is YFSETQ. With 5 bases clipped from V and 3 bases from J, the junction kept 7 bases outside the gene matches. This CDR3 is built from 15 residues. The DNA of the CDR3 is TGCGCCAGCAGGTTAGGACTAGCGGGCGTCTACGAGCAGTACTTC. Protein sequence: CASRLGLAGVYEQYF.

This clonotype came up many times. This chain joins TRBV9 and TRBJ2-7, with TRBD2 matching over 10 bases. The germline gives CDR1 SGDLS, CDR2 YYNGEE. Germline trimming cut 2 bases from V and 4 bases from J; bases unmatched to any gene: 6. The CDR3 is made up of 15 amino acids. This chain's CDR3 is CASSVLASGSYEQYF. CDR3 in DNA: TGTGCCAGCAGCGTTCTGGCTAGCGGGAGTTACGAGCAGTACTTC.

This clonotype was counted many times. In DNA, the CDR3 is TGTGCCAGCAGCGCAGTGATCGGCTACGAGCAGTACTTC. Protein product: CASSAVIGYEQYF. The gene calls are TRBV7-8 and TRBJ2-7; D remains ambiguous. V was clipped by 5 bases and J by 3 bases, with 11 bases between them. CDR1 is SGHVS, CDR2 FQNEAQ, per germline. The CDR3 is 13 amino acids.

The chain is built from TRBV2 and TRBJ2-3; 16 positions agree with TRBD2. Germline trimming cut 9 bases from V and 4 bases from J; bases unmatched to any gene: 10. Germline V gene data show CDR1 as SNHLY and CDR2 as FYNNEI. The CDR3 runs 17 residues. The CDR3 DNA reads TGTGCCAGACCCGGGACTAGCGGGGGGGCGGCCCCAGATACGCAGTATTTT. Protein sequence: CARPGTSGGAAPDTQYF.

This clonotype was detected only a few times. The rearrangement joins TRBV9 to TRBJ1-1; D is possibly TRBD1 (5 bases). Germline-derived CDR1 and CDR2 are SGDLS and YYNGEE. The V gene lost 2 bases and the J gene lost 5 bases, with 22 bases spanning the gap. The CDR3 runs to 17 residues. In DNA, the CDR3 is TGTGCCAGCAGCGTGGACATGGGTCGGGGGAAGAGAACTGAAGCTTTCTTT. Amino acid sequence: CASSVDMGRGKRTEAFF.

This clonotype was seen a few times. The chain recombines TRBV6-5 with TRBJ2-2; TRBD1 might be the D (6 bases). This CDR3 comprises 14 residues. V was pared by 2 bases and J by 6 bases, with 10 bases between. Germline CDR1 MNHEY, CDR2 SVGAGI. The CDR3 DNA sequence: TGTGCCAGCAGTTACACAACAGGGTCCGGGGAGCTGTTTTTT. Amino acids: CASSYTTGSGELFF.

This clonotype has more than one count but fewer than ten. The chain couples TRBV28 to TRBJ2-5; D is unclear. The CDR3 is made up of 14 amino acids. Germline assignment: CDR1 MDHEN and CDR2 SYDVKM. V was shortened by 5 bases and J by 2 bases, with 12 bases between the two germline ends. CDR3 in DNA: TGTGCCAGCAGTGGGGTCGACGGGCAAGAGACCCAGTACTTC. It encodes CASSGVDGQETQYF.

Comments on this clonotype: Relative to the germline gene, one junction end is altered; a read error may explain this. The chain recombines TRBV7-2 with TRBJ2-2; D may be TRBD1 or TRBD2 (5 bases each). From germline, CDR1 is SGHTA and CDR2 FQGNSA. The length of the CDR3 is 16 residues. CDR3 sequence: CASSLGPGHNHRGAVF. The CDR3 DNA is TGTGCCAGCAGCCTCGGGCCGGGGCACAATCACCGGGGAGCTGTTTTT. Full variable domain (missing parts from reference TRBV7-2 and TRBJ2-2): GAGVSQSPSNKVTEKGKDVELRCDPISGHTALYWYRQSLGQGLEFLIYFQGNSAPDKSGLPSDRFSAERTGGSVSTLTIQRTQQEDSAVYLCASSLGPGHNHRGAVFGEGSRLTVL.

This clonotype was seen many times. V gene TRBV7-2 combines with J gene TRBJ1-1, with no clear D. In germline, CDR1 is SGHTA, CDR2 FQGNSA. The CDR3 spans 14 residues. The germline V and J ends were trimmed by 7 bases and 1 base, with 13 bases remaining between them. CDR3 sequence: CASNPGSGNTEAFF. The CDR3 nucleotides are TGTGCCAGCAACCCGGGTTCGGGGAACACTGAAGCTTTCTTT.

The chain has TRBV25-1 and TRBJ2-7; 10 positions agree with TRBD2. V lost 5 bases and J lost 1; bases outside the gene matches: 2. This CDR3 has 14 amino acids. The V gene's germline CDR1 is MGHDK and CDR2 SYGVNS. The CDR3 reads CASSNSGRSYEQYF. CDR3 coding DNA: TGTGCCAGCAGTAATAGCGGGAGGTCCTACGAGCAGTACTTC.

This clonotype has at least ten counts. This sequence joins TRBV2 and TRBJ2-7, with 7 bases lining up with TRBD2. This CDR3 region has 16 residues. V was clipped by 8 bases and J by 3 bases; unmatched bases: 16. From germline, CDR1 is SNHLY and CDR2 FYNNEI. CDR3 loop: CASLGRGGGGFYEQYF. The CDR3 bases are TGTGCCAGCCTCGGGCGAGGCGGGGGAGGGTTCTACGAGCAGTACTTC.

V usage is TRBV7-2 and J usage is TRBJ2-6; perhaps TRBD1 as D (7 bases). CDR1 and CDR2 (germline): SGHTA, FQGNSA. V lost 5 bases to trimming and J lost 0 bases, with 20 bases between them. This CDR3 spans 19 amino acids. Here the CDR3 reads CASSAGQTGYTSGANVLTF. As DNA, the CDR3 is TGTGCCAGCAGCGCGGGACAGACGGGCTACACCTCTGGGGCCAACGTCCTGACTTTC.

The chain carries TRBV14 and TRBJ2-7; TRBD2 aligns across 7 bases. Germline loops: CDR1 SGHDN, CDR2 FVKESK. The CDR3 has 14 amino acids. V was pared by 5 bases and J by 3 bases, with 7 bases of the junction left unmatched. CDR3 residues: CASSAGGGDYEQYF. Written as DNA, the CDR3 is TGTGCCAGCAGCGCCGGTGGGGGGGACTACGAGCAGTACTTC. Supplemented by reference TRBV14 and TRBJ2-7, the full variable domain reads EAGVTQFPSHSVIEKGQTVTLRCDPISGHDNLYWYRRVMGKEIKFLLHFVKESKQDESGMPNNRFLAERTGGTYSTLKVQPAELEDSGVYFCASSAGGGDYEQYFGPGTRLTVT.